This note documents a single T cell receptor (beta chain) sequence. Using immunoSEQ multiplex PCR, the repertoire was profiled, and TCRdb retains in-frame clones only, with some absent. The table includes about 150,000 clones, about 79% detected once. The source of the sample is a study of blood T cell repertoires in COVID-19. The CDR3 is 15 amino acids. Germline CDR1 reads MNHEY; CDR2 reads SMNVEV (reference sequence). V lost 4 bases, J lost 1 base, and 12 bases lay in between. The clonotype was recovered from a woman between 45 and 60 years old with acute or convalescent COVID-19. Input material: peripheral blood. The chain combines TRBV27 with TRBJ2-3; D gene unclear. The CDR3 region has the DNA TGTGCCAGCAGTTCGCCTAACCGGGGCACAGATACGCAGTATTTT. The encoded protein is CASSSPNRGTDTQYF.